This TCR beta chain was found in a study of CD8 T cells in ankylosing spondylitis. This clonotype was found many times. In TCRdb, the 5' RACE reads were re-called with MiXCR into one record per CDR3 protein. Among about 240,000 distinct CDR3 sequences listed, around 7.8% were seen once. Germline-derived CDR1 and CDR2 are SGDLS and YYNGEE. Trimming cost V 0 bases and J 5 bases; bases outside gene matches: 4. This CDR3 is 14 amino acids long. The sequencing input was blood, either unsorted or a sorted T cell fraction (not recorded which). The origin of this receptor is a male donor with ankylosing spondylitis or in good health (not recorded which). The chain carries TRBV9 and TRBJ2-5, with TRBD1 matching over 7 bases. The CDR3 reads CASSVEGGLETQYF. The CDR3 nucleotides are TGTGCCAGCAGCGTAGAAGGGGGCCTGGAGACCCAGTACTTC.